The rows below give T cell receptor beta chains drawn from one sample of a study of T-cell reconstitution after alpha-beta-depleted transplantation in children. MiXCR, run by TCRdb on the PCR reads, gives a single entry per CDR3 protein. Of about 980,000 distinct CDR3 sequences in the sample, around 30% are singletons; the top ten hold roughly 30%. The sequencing used PBMCs, mostly from graft donor cells, collected 360 days after TCRalphabeta/CD19-depleted stem cell transplant. The origin of the receptors is a boy in the first two years of life who had a stem cell transplant for SCID, so the T cells may come from the graft donor. Each CDR3 is given with its conserved first and last residue. The D gene is left open where the match is weak. The size field is filled for only some rows; it gives once, few, many or a size class.

NA | few | TRBJ2-3 | TRBV20-1 | CSARGGGVTDTQYF | TGCAGTGCTAGAGGAGGCGGGGTCACAGATACGCAGTATTTT
NA | NA | TRBJ1-1 | TRBV27 | CASGRPGAEAFF | TGTGCCAGCGGACGGCCTGGCGCTGAAGCTTTCTTT
NA | NA | TRBJ2-3 | TRBV7-8 | CASSLALAPPPDTQYF | TGTGCCAGCAGCCTTGCGCTCGCGCCCCCCCCAGATACGCAGTATTTT
NA | NA | TRBJ2-1 | TRBV20-1 | CSASVASGAYNEQFF | TGCAGTGCTAGTGTCGCCAGCGGCGCCTACAATGAGCAGTTCTTC
TRBD2 | few | TRBJ2-3 | TRBV5-5 | CASSFQPAGGDTQYF | TGTGCCAGCAGCTTCCAGCCCGCGGGAGGAGATACGCAGTATTTT
NA | NA | TRBJ2-3 | TRBV20-1 | CSAKNVALDTQYF | TGCAGTGCTAAAAACGTGGCCCTCGATACGCAGTATTTT
TRBD2 | NA | TRBJ2-1 | TRBV12-3/TRBV12-4 | CASSLILAVNEQFF | TGTGCCAGCAGTTTGATCCTAGCGGTGAATGAGCAGTTCTTC
NA | few | TRBJ2-7 | TRBV18 | CASSPPGVPGPWTYEQYF | TGTGCCAGCTCACCACCGGGGGTTCCGGGACCCTGGACCTACGAGCAGTACTTC
TRBD1 | NA | TRBJ1-1 | TRBV6-1 | CASTLDRGTNTEAFF | TGTGCCAGCACCCTAGACAGGGGGACGAACACTGAAGCTTTCTTT
TRBD2 | few | TRBJ2-5 | TRBV9 | CASSAREGGGQETQYF | TGTGCCAGCAGCGCCAGGGAGGGTGGAGGACAAGAGACCCAGTACTTC
NA | NA | TRBJ2-7 | TRBV4-1 | CASSIGGGRLELEQYF | TGCGCCAGCAGTATCGGGGGTGGACGTCTGGAGCTCGAGCAGTACTTC
NA | NA | TRBJ2-7 | TRBV7-2 | CASSLVAVVNTEQYF | TGTGCCAGCAGCTTAGTAGCGGTAGTGAATACCGAGCAGTACTTC
NA | NA | TRBJ2-6 | TRBV4-3 | CASSQEGGGYSGANVLTF | TGCGCCAGCAGCCAAGAAGGAGGCGGGTACTCTGGGGCCAACGTCCTGACTTTC
TRBD2 | NA | TRBJ2-1 | TRBV24-1 | CATSDVSGGPKDNEQFF | TGTGCCACCAGTGATGTTAGCGGGGGGCCGAAAGACAATGAGCAGTTCTTC
NA | NA | TRBJ2-3 | TRBV20-1 | CSARGMGGHADTQYF | TGCAGTGCTAGAGGCATGGGGGGCCACGCAGATACGCAGTATTTT
TRBD1 | NA | TRBJ2-7 | TRBV29-1 | CSVTGQEYSYEQYF | TGCAGCGTTACGGGACAGGAATATTCCTACGAGCAGTACTTC
NA | few | TRBJ2-1 | TRBV12-3/TRBV12-4 | CASSLKGGSPYNEQFF | TGTGCCAGCAGTTTAAAGGGGGGGAGCCCCTACAATGAGCAGTTCTTC
NA | NA | TRBJ1-6 | TRBV9 | CASSGTHEGPRPYNSPLHF | TGTGCCAGCAGCGGAACCCATGAAGGCCCTAGACCCTATAATTCACCCCTCCACTTT
TRBD2 | NA | TRBJ2-6 | TRBV4-1 | CASSQGRLAGGPSGANVLTF | TGCGCCAGCAGCCAAGGCAGACTAGCGGGGGGGCCCTCTGGGGCCAACGTCCTGACTTTC
NA | NA | TRBJ1-2 | TRBV12-3/TRBV12-4 | CASFGGGYGYTF | TGTGCCAGTTTCGGGGGGGGTTATGGCTACACCTTC
TRBD1 | few | TRBJ1-5 | TRBV3-1 | CASSPGDSLPHQPQHF | TGTGCCAGCAGCCCGGGGGACAGCCTCCCTCATCAGCCCCAGCATTTT
TRBD2 | NA | TRBJ2-1 | TRBV12-3/TRBV12-4 | CASSDALAGYYNEQFF | TGTGCCAGCAGCGACGCTTTAGCGGGCTATTACAATGAGCAGTTCTTC
NA | NA | TRBJ1-1 | TRBV6-5 | CASSYSRGANTEAFF | TGTGCCAGCAGTTACTCGAGAGGGGCTAACACTGAAGCTTTCTTT
NA | NA | TRBJ2-1 | TRBV5-1 | CASSWALVSQPNNEQFF | TGCGCCAGCAGCTGGGCACTAGTATCCCAGCCTAACAATGAGCAGTTCTTC
TRBD1 | NA | TRBJ1-5 | TRBV28 | CASTQSGTGANQPQHF | TGTGCCAGCACACAATCCGGGACAGGGGCAAATCAGCCCCAGCATTTT
NA | few | TRBJ2-3 | TRBV29-1 | CSVEVRGHAQNTQYF | TGCAGCGTTGAGGTCCGCGGTCACGCACAAAATACGCAGTATTTT
TRBD2 | NA | TRBJ2-1 | TRBV20-1 | CSARVKRGGGTIYNEQFF | TGCAGTGCTAGAGTGAAGCGGGGGGGCGGCACGATCTACAATGAGCAGTTCTTC
NA | NA | TRBJ1-1 | TRBV25-1 | CASSDVGTGYTEAFF | TGTGCCAGCAGTGATGTTGGGACCGGTTACACTGAAGCTTTCTTT
NA | NA | TRBJ2-3 | TRBV12-3/TRBV12-4 | CASSFGRGLIGDTQYF | TGTGCCAGCAGCTTCGGGCGGGGCCTCATTGGAGATACGCAGTATTTT